This T cell receptor (beta chain) was profiled in a study of T cell responses to AZD1222 COVID-19 vaccine. Germline V lookup: CDR1 MGHRA, CDR2 YSYEKL. The CDR3 extends over 16 amino acids. The ends were cut back, 0 bases at V and 4 bases at J, with 15 bases in the middle. Sequencing used immunoSEQ multiplex PCR; TCRdb keeps in-frame clones, though not all of them. The top ten clones hold over 2.5% of a sample with about 120,000 clones, around nine tenths of them seen once. The chain is built from TRBV4-1 and TRBJ2-5; possibly TRBD1 or TRBD2 for D (6 bases each). The TCR originated in an adult in good health. Sequences were derived from peripheral blood, sampled on day 0 of AZD1222 vaccination. The CDR3 bases are TGCGCCAGCAGCCAAGATCTTGGGGGGCTGGGAGAGACCCAGTACTTC. Its translation is CASSQDLGGLGETQYF.